The 3 T cell receptor beta chains in this list originate from one sample, sequenced in a study of OX40 agonist ivuxolimab in advanced cancers. The method was immunoSEQ multiplex PCR; TCRdb's version includes in-frame clones alone and lacks a portion of them. The sample lists tens of thousands of clones; approximately 90% were seen once. Sequencing used CD4+ or CD8+ T cells sorted from blood, obtained in a trial of the OX40 agonist ivuxolimab. These TCRs come from an adult with an advanced solid tumor such as melanoma, head and neck, liver or kidney cancer.

The table lists this clone with a count of one. The rearrangement joins TRBV5-5 to TRBJ1-4, with a possible D match to TRBD1 (6 bases). Germline V CDR1 and CDR2: SGHKS, YYEKEE (reference sequence). The CDR3 covers 16 residues. V gave up 3 bases and J gave up 4 bases, with 16 bases separating them. CDR3 sequence (DNA): TGTGCCAGCAGCTGGCCGACGGGACACAATAATGAAAAACTGTTTTTT. It specifies CASSWPTGHNNEKLFF. Full variable domain (missing parts from reference TRBV5-5 and TRBJ1-4): DAGVTQSPTHLIKTRGQQVTLRCSPISGHKSVSWYQQVLGQGPQFIFQYYEKEERGRGNFPDRFSARQFPNYSSELNVNALLLGDSALYLCASSWPTGHNNEKLFFGSGTQLSVL.

The V and J genes are TRBV9 and TRBJ2-5; D not resolved. Looked up from germline, CDR1 is SGDLS and CDR2 is YYNGEE. Trimming shortened V by 3 bases and J by 1 base, and 4 bases separated the two germline ends. This CDR3 is 12 amino acids long. The CDR3 is CASSGSQETQYF. The CDR3 nucleotides are TGTGCCAGCAGCGGTTCCCAAGAGACCCAGTACTTC.

The gene calls are TRBV10-1 and TRBJ2-5; D tentatively fits TRBD1 or TRBD2 (5 bases each). CDR3 length: 15 residues. Trimming removed 4 bases from V and 2 bases from J, with 14 bases in between. Looked up from germline, CDR1 is WNHNN and CDR2 is SYGVQD (reference sequence). CDR3 in amino acids: CASSASGRVQETQYF. For the CDR3, the DNA is TGCGCCAGCAGTGCCTCGGGACGGGTTCAAGAGACCCAGTACTTC.